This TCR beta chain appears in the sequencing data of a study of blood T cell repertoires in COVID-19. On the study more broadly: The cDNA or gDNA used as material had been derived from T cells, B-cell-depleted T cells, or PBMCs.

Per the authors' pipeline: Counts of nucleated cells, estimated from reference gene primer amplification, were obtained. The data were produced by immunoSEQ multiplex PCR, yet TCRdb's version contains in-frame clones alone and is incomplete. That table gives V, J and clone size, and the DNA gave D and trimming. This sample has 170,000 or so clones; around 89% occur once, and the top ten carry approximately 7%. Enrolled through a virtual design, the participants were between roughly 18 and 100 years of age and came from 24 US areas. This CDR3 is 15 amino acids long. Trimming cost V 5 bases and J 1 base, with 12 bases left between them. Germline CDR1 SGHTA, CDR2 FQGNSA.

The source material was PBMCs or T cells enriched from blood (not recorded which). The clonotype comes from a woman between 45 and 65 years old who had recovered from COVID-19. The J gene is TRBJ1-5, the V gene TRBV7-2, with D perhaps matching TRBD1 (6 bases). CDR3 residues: CASSTGTMSNQPQHF. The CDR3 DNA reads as TGTGCCAGCAGCACGGGGACAATGAGCAATCAGCCCCAGCATTTT.